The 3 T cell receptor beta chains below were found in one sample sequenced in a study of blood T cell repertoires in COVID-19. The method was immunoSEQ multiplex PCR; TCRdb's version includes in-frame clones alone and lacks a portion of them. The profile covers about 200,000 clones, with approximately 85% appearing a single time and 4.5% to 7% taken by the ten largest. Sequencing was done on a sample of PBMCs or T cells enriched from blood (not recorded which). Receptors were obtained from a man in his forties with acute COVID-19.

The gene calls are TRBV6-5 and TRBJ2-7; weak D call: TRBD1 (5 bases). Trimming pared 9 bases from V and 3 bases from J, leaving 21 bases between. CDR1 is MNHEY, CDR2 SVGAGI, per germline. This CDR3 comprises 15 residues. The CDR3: CASTWAPGQDYEQYF. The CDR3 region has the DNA TGTGCCAGTACCTGGGCCCCAGGGCAAGACTACGAGCAGTACTTC.

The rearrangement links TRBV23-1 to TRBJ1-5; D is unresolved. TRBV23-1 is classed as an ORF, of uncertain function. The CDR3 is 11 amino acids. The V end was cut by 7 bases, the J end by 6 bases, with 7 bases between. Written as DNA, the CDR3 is TGCGCCAGCACCACAATTCAGCCCCAGCATTTT. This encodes CASTTIQPQHF.

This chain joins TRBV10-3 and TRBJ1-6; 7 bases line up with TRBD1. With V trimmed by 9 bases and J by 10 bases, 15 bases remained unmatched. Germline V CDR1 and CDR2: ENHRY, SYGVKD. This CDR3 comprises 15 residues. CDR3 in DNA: TGTGCCATAGCCGAAGGAGAGGGGGCAGGGTCACCCCTCCACTTT. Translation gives CAIAEGEGAGSPLHF.